This T cell receptor beta chain was observed in a study of CD8+ T cells in alopecia areata. On the study more broadly: Among treated patients, oral tofacitinib was administered at 5 to 10 mg twice daily.

As for this clone: One end of the junction varies from germline; a read error may be responsible.

Sequencing used cDNA as its template, made by extracting RNA and reverse transcribing it. The repertoire was sequenced with immunoSEQ multiplex PCR; TCRdb's copy has only in-frame clones and lacks some. The table has around 60,000 clones, more than 45% seen once. As for treatment: oral pan-JAK inhibitor, 5-10 mg twice daily. This CDR3 contains 14 residues. Germline V gene lookup returns CDR1 LNHNV and CDR2 YYDKDF (reference sequence). The clonotype originates from a human donor with alopecia areata. The chain links TRBV15 to TRBJ2-6; D not certain. The sample consisted of CD8+ T cells sorted from blood, taken around week 36, from a patient treated with tofacitinib. CDR3 bases: TGTGCCACCAGCGGAGATACTGGGGCCAACGTCCTGACTTTC. As protein: CATSGDTGANVLTF.